Below, 22 T cell receptor beta chains from the same sample are listed, as sequenced in a study of cytomegalovirus exposure and HLA in healthy donors. A multiplex PCR was run with 60 Vbeta primers and 13 Jbeta primers. Assay: immunoSEQ multiplex PCR; the TCRdb copy retains only in-frame clones and omits some. This table holds about 210,000 clones, about 83% found once. The sequencing input was PBMCs. These receptors all stem from a woman aged 45-59 years in good health and CMV-seropositive.

The chain combines TRBV12-2 with TRBJ1-3. TRBV12-2 counts as a pseudogene. There are 15 residues in the CDR3. The CDR3: CASRSRGASGNTIYF. In nucleotides, the CDR3 is TGTGCAAGTCGCTCACGGGGGGCTTCTGGAAACACCATATATTTT.

V is TRBV7-6 and J is TRBJ2-7; 7 bases fit TRBD1. The CDR3 spans 14 residues. Germline assignment: CDR1 SGHVS and CDR2 FNYEAQ. The ends lost 0 bases at V and 3 bases at J; junction bases unmatched: 2. CDR3 sequence reads: CASSLAGGYYEQYF. The CDR3 DNA reads as TGTGCCAGCAGCTTAGCAGGGGGCTACTACGAGCAGTACTTC.

The chain couples TRBV19 to TRBJ1-1; D perhaps matches TRBD1 (5 bases). V was shortened by 7 bases and J by 2 bases, with 17 bases between the two germline ends. The CDR3 spans 15 residues. In germline, CDR1 is LNHDA, CDR2 SQIVND (reference sequence). DNA for the CDR3: TGTGCCAGTACCTCCCGCCAGGGAAAAAACACTGAAGCTTTCTTT. This gives the protein CASTSRQGKNTEAFF.

The chain recombines TRBV27 with TRBJ2-1, with 7 bases fitting TRBD1. The CDR3 has 17 residues. V shed 3 bases, J shed 10 bases, and the junction held 18 bases outside the gene matches. Germline V gene lookup returns CDR1 MNHEY and CDR2 SMNVEV (reference sequence). CDR3 bases: TGTGCCAGCAGTTTGCGCGACAGGGCCACTTCAAGCAGGGAGCAGTTCTTC. This encodes CASSLRDRATSSREQFF.

In its sample, this clone was seen a few times. The genes are TRBV6-1 and TRBJ1-6; D gene uncertain. Trimming left V 7 bases short and J 6 bases short, with 10 bases between. The length of the CDR3 is 13 residues. The germline CDR1 and CDR2 sequences are MNHNS and SASEGT. The CDR3 region is CASNPTFNSPLHF. CDR3 sequence (DNA): TGTGCCAGCAACCCAACTTTTAATTCACCCCTCCACTTT.

This sequence joins TRBV5-1 and TRBJ2-1; 8 bases are shared with TRBD1. V gave up 7 bases and J gave up 10 bases; unmatched junction bases: 19. This CDR3 spans 16 amino acids. Germline-derived CDR1 and CDR2 are SGHRS and YFSETQ. Here the CDR3 DNA reads TGCGCCAGCTCTCTCTTAGGGCAGGGGGCTCTGCTAGAGCAGTTCTTC. Translated: CASSLLGQGALLEQFF.

This clone showed up just once. The chain is built from TRBV14 and TRBJ2-3; D remains ambiguous. The V end lost 3 bases, the J end lost 3 bases, and 13 bases lay between the germline ends. The germline V gene has CDR1 SGHDN and CDR2 FVKESK. The length of the CDR3 is 15 residues. CDR3 nucleotides: TGTGCCAGCAGCCATTCACGAGGTGTTACAGATACGCAGTATTTT. Translating it yields CASSHSRGVTDTQYF.

The CDR3 nucleotides are TGTGCCAGCAGTGACACAGGGGTTTATGGCTACACCTTC. Its protein is CASSDTGVYGYTF. The chain couples TRBV27 to TRBJ1-2, with TRBD1 matching over 7 bases. CDR3 length: 13 amino acids. From germline, CDR1 is MNHEY and CDR2 SMNVEV (reference sequence). V shed 5 bases, J shed 5 bases, and the junction held 5 bases outside the gene matches.

The chain joins TRBV10-1 to TRBJ1-1, with D perhaps matching TRBD1 (6 bases). V lost 3 bases, J lost 6 bases, and 14 bases lay in between. This CDR3 has 14 residues. Germline V lookup: CDR1 WNHNN, CDR2 SYGVQD (reference sequence). CDR3: CASSDQQGRAEAFF. As DNA, the CDR3 is TGCGCCAGCAGTGACCAACAGGGACGGGCTGAAGCTTTCTTT.

This chain connects TRBV2 to TRBJ1-1; TRBD1 might be the D (6 bases). CDR1 and CDR2 from the germline V gene are SNHLY and FYNNEI. CDR3 length equals 13 residues. The V and J ends lost 5 bases and 5 bases respectively, with 12 bases between them. CDR3 protein: CASSLQGETEAFF. The CDR3 DNA reads as TGTGCCAGCAGTCTACAGGGCGAAACTGAAGCTTTCTTT. Full variable domain (outside the CDR3, taken from reference TRBV2 and TRBJ1-1): EPEVTQTPSHQVTQMGQEVILRCVPISNHLYFYWYRQILGQKVEFLVSFYNNEISEKSEIFDDQFSVERPDGSNFTLKIRSTKLEDSAMYFCASSLQGETEAFFGQGTRLTVV.

The chain joins TRBV5-1 to TRBJ1-4; the match to TRBD1 covers 7 bases. Trimming cost V 4 bases and J 4 bases; bases outside gene matches: 7. The CDR3 contains 15 residues. Looked up from germline, CDR1 is SGHRS and CDR2 is YFSETQ. The CDR3 DNA sequence: TGCGCCAGCAGCGGCGACAGGGAGCTTAATGAAAAACTGTTTTTT. Protein: CASSGDRELNEKLFF.

The chain links TRBV7-2 to TRBJ1-1, with TRBD1 matching over 9 bases. Germline V gene sequence: CDR1 SGHTA, CDR2 FQGNSA. Trimming took 0 bases from V and 8 from J; bases not matched to a gene: 10. The CDR3 is 16 amino acids. CDR3 nucleotides: TGTGCCAGCAGCTTAGCGGCTACAGGGGGCAGAGGGGAAGCTTTCTTT. Protein: CASSLAATGGRGEAFF.

The J gene is TRBJ2-1, the V gene TRBV5-1; TRBD2 matches 16 bases. This CDR3 is built from 19 residues. Germline trimming cut 2 bases from V and 1 base from J; bases unmatched to any gene: 6. Germline V gene sequence: CDR1 SGHRS, CDR2 YFSETQ. CDR3 amino acids: CASSFVGTSGGASYNEQFF. CDR3 nucleotides: TGCGCCAGCAGCTTTGTTGGGACTAGCGGGGGGGCGTCCTACAATGAGCAGTTCTTC. Based on the CDR3 plus reference TRBV5-1 and TRBJ2-1, the full variable domain is KAGVTQTPRYLIKTRGQQVTLSCSPISGHRSVSWYQQTPGQGLQFLFEYFSETQRNKGNFPGRFSGRQFSNSRSEMNVSTLELGDSALYLCASSFVGTSGGASYNEQFFGPGTRLTVL.

The gene calls are TRBV4-1 and TRBJ1-2; 8 nucleotides align to TRBD1. This CDR3 contains 15 residues. CDR1 and CDR2 from the germline V gene are MGHRA and YSYEKL. V gave up 4 bases and J gave up 1 base; unmatched junction bases: 5. The CDR3: CASSLRGRLNYGYTF. The CDR3 region has the DNA TGCGCCAGCAGCCTCAGGGGGCGTCTTAACTATGGCTACACCTTC.

V usage is TRBV11-3 and J usage is TRBJ2-1, with TRBD2 matching 8 bases. Germline CDR1 reads SGHNT; CDR2 reads YENEEA. This CDR3 contains 15 residues. V was pared by 5 bases and J by 6 bases, with 9 bases of the junction left unmatched. CDR3 DNA: TGTGCCAGCAGCGGCGGACTAGCCGGGGCCAATGAGCAGTTCTTC. Translated, it gives CASSGGLAGANEQFF.

This chain links TRBV28 with TRBJ2-7; 7 bases map to TRBD1. This CDR3 is 13 amino acids long. Germline V gives CDR1 MDHEN, CDR2 SYDVKM. V lost 7 bases to trimming and J lost 2 bases; unmatched junction nucleotides: 5. The CDR3 nucleotides read TGTGCCAGCACTACAGGGGAACCCTACGAGCAGTACTTC. This codes for CASTTGEPYEQYF. The complete variable domain, with remaining parts taken from reference TRBV28 and TRBJ2-7, reads DVKVTQSSRYLVKRTGEKVFLECVQDMDHENMFWYRQDPGLGLRLIYFSYDVKMKEKGDIPEGYSVSREKKERFSLILESASTNQTSMYLCASTTGEPYEQYFGPGTRLTVT.

V and J are TRBV6-5 and TRBJ1-4; 7 positions match TRBD1. Per germline, CDR1 MNHEY and CDR2 SVGAGI. This CDR3 is 14 amino acids long. Trimming took 6 bases from V and 4 from J; bases not matched to a gene: 5. CDR3 protein: CASSQTGNNEKLFF. Written as DNA, the CDR3 is TGTGCCAGCAGCCAGACAGGGAATAATGAAAAACTGTTTTTT.

J is TRBJ1-1 and V is TRBV7-9; D is uncertain. Germline V CDR1 and CDR2: SEHNR, FQNEAQ (reference sequence). Trimming cost V 6 bases and J 2 bases, with 10 bases left between them. The CDR3 is 13 residues long. The CDR3 region has the DNA TGTGCCAGCAGGTTGGCCGCTAACACTGAAGCTTTCTTT. This sequence encodes CASRLAANTEAFF.

The J gene is TRBJ1-5, the V gene TRBV5-1, with TRBD1 matching 11 bases. Germline assignment: CDR1 SGHRS and CDR2 YFSETQ. This CDR3 has 14 residues. With V trimmed by 3 bases and J by 5 bases, 1 base remained unmatched. This CDR3 reads CASSSGQGDQPQHF. For the CDR3, the DNA is TGCGCCAGCAGCTCGGGACAGGGGGATCAGCCCCAGCATTTT. Combining the CDR3 with reference TRBV5-1 and TRBJ1-5 gives the whole variable domain KAGVTQTPRYLIKTRGQQVTLSCSPISGHRSVSWYQQTPGQGLQFLFEYFSETQRNKGNFPGRFSGRQFSNSRSEMNVSTLELGDSALYLCASSSGQGDQPQHFGDGTRLSIL.

The CDR3 loop is CASSETTGGNTEAFF. CDR3 sequence (DNA): TGTGCCAGCAGTGAGACCACAGGGGGGAACACTGAAGCTTTCTTT. The chain is built from TRBV6-1 and TRBJ1-1; 8 bases are a match to TRBD1. The germline V gene has CDR1 MNHNS and CDR2 SASEGT. The V gene end was trimmed by 3 bases and the J gene end by 1 base; junction bases not matched to a gene: 4. The CDR3 has 15 amino acids.

The DNA of the CDR3 is TGCGCCAGCAATCCGAGCACAGATACGCAGTATTTT. Its translation: CASNPSTDTQYF. The chain couples TRBV10-2 to TRBJ2-3; D gene ambiguous. Per germline, CDR1 WSHSY and CDR2 SAAADI. The CDR3 extends over 12 amino acids. Trimming left V 7 bases short and J 0 bases short, with 5 bases between.

This chain joins TRBV19 and TRBJ1-3; tentatively, D is TRBD1 (5 bases). Per the germline V gene, CDR1 is LNHDA and CDR2 is SQIVND (reference sequence). The CDR3 loop spans 15 amino acids. The V and J ends lost 6 bases and 2 bases respectively, with 14 bases between them. CDR3 region: CASSRQPGAGNTIYF. CDR3 coding DNA: TGTGCCAGTAGCCGACAGCCTGGGGCTGGAAACACCATATATTTT.